The rows below give T cell receptor beta chains drawn from one sample of a study of T cell changes during pregnancy in multiple sclerosis. Profiling relied on immunoSEQ multiplex PCR, and the TCRdb table lists in-frame clones only, not all of them. The table has some 20,000 clones, around 88% seen once; the top ten hold roughly 0.99%. This sample comprised CD4+ T cells from peripheral blood mononuclear cells, obtained in the first trimester of pregnancy. These receptors all stem from a female donor in good health, enrolled as a control in a pregnancy study. CDR3s include the opening cysteine and the closing phenylalanine or tryptophan. The D gene is left open where the match is weak. Some rows mark clone size as missing; the rest say once, few, many or name a class of expanded clone.

clone size: .; J gene: TRBJ2-5; D gene: .; V gene: TRBV5-1; CDR3 DNA: TGCGCCAGCAGCTTGGTCGGGCAGGGGCAAGAGACCCAGTACTTC; CDR3 protein: CASSLVGQGQETQYF
clone size: once; J gene: TRBJ1-5; D gene: TRBD1; V gene: TRBV28; CDR3 DNA: TGTGCCAGCAGCCATCCCCCCCTGCGACAGGGATTGAATCAGCCCCAGCATTTT; CDR3 protein: CASSHPPLRQGLNQPQHF
clone size: .; J gene: TRBJ2-1; D gene: TRBD1; V gene: TRBV11-3; CDR3 DNA: TGTGCCAGCAGCTTAGCCGGGACAGGCTCCTACAATGAGCAGTTCTTC; CDR3 protein: CASSLAGTGSYNEQFF
clone size: .; J gene: TRBJ2-7; D gene: TRBD1; V gene: TRBV29-1; CDR3 DNA: TGCAGCGCCCGGGACAGGGTAGGGGGATACGAGCAGTACTTC; CDR3 protein: CSARDRVGGYEQYF
clone size: .; J gene: TRBJ2-1; D gene: .; V gene: TRBV6-1; CDR3 DNA: TGTGCCAGCAGAATAACGGATGAGCAGTTCTTC; CDR3 protein: CASRITDEQFF
clone size: .; J gene: TRBJ2-2; D gene: .; V gene: TRBV7-2; CDR3 DNA: TGTGCCAGCAGCTTAGGTGGGGGGAGAACCGGGGAGCTGTTTTTT; CDR3 protein: CASSLGGGRTGELFF
clone size: .; J gene: TRBJ2-3; D gene: .; V gene: TRBV5-5; CDR3 DNA: TGTGCCAGCAGCTTGGAGACAGACACAGATACGCAGTATTTT; CDR3 protein: CASSLETDTDTQYF
clone size: .; J gene: TRBJ2-7; D gene: .; V gene: TRBV6-5; CDR3 DNA: TGTGCCAGCAGTTACGGACAGAGCAGTTACGAGCAGTACTTC; CDR3 protein: CASSYGQSSYEQYF
clone size: .; J gene: TRBJ1-1; D gene: .; V gene: TRBV5-5; CDR3 DNA: TGTGCCACCAACGAGGGTAGGCCCAACACTGAAGCTTTCTTT; CDR3 protein: CATNEGRPNTEAFF
clone size: .; J gene: TRBJ1-6; D gene: .; V gene: TRBV25-1; CDR3 DNA: TGTGCCAGCACTGAGGCAGGGGCGTCGTTCTCACCCCTCCACTTT; CDR3 protein: CASTEAGASFSPLHF